This T cell receptor (beta chain) was identified during a study of patients and donors after allogeneic stem cell transplantation. Via MiXCR, TCRdb re-called the RT-PCR reads, giving one row per CDR3 protein. Here the sample spans about 25,000 distinct CDR3 sequences, 7.5% to 9% being singletons. Trimming stripped 2 bases from V and 1 base from J, with 9 bases between. The CDR3 length is 16 residues. CDR1 MNHEY and CDR2 SMNVEV come from the germline V gene (reference sequence). The origin of this receptor is a human donor who was either an allogeneic HSCT recipient or a stem cell or donor lymphocyte infusion donor (not recorded which). It is not recorded whose cells these are; they may come from a transplant donor. The gene calls are TRBV27 and TRBJ2-6, with D uncertain. Input material: blood, either unsorted or a sorted T cell fraction (not recorded which). For the CDR3, the DNA is TGTGCCAGCAGTTTACCGCGAATGTCTGGGGCCAACGTCCTGACTTTC. Translating gives CASSLPRMSGANVLTF.